A selection of T cell receptor beta chains follows, all from one sample in a study of blood T cell repertoires in COVID-19. The protocol was immunoSEQ multiplex PCR, while the TCRdb copy is restricted to in-frame clones and leaves out a portion. Among approximately 72,000 clones listed, 86% were seen once. The sample taken for sequencing was peripheral blood. The receptors derive from a woman aged 60-75 years with acute or convalescent COVID-19. Each CDR3 is given without its conserved first and last residue. Fields, in order: V gene, clone size, J gene, CDR3 protein. The listing skips clone size in some rows; elsewhere it reads once, few, many or a size class.

TRBV3-1/TRBV3-2	.	TRBJ2-3	ASSRGQGWADTQY
TRBV7-2	.	TRBJ2-2	ASSPTGVSTGELF
TRBV11-2	.	TRBJ1-2	ASSLEAGFDRAYGYT
TRBV6-5	.	TRBJ2-2	ASSSGGGTGELF
TRBV7-9	.	TRBJ1-1	ASTKGAGGKAF
TRBV28	.	TRBJ1-6	ASSSMVGGDNSPLY
TRBV18	.	TRBJ2-5	ASSPRTPRGETQY
TRBV30	once	TRBJ1-2	AWSEDSSNYGYT
TRBV2	few	TRBJ1-3	ASSPGWRATGGNTIY
TRBV7-2	.	TRBJ2-3	ASSLVRSGGSDTQY
TRBV6-6	.	TRBJ2-1	ASRHQQGSSYNEQF
TRBV2	.	TRBJ1-2	ASSAVYGYT
TRBV7-9	.	TRBJ1-4	ASSLGPGQGAQEKLF
TRBV11-2	few	TRBJ2-5	ASSSDRGLSRQETQY
TRBV4-1	.	TRBJ2-2	ASSQARVGGELF
TRBV12-3/TRBV12-4	.	TRBJ2-7	ATSGGASYEQY
TRBV9	.	TRBJ2-2	ASSTSGGASGELF
TRBV30	.	TRBJ2-2	AWSVSAGKTGELF
TRBV7-9	.	TRBJ1-2	ASSKGQGARSNYGYT
TRBV3-1/TRBV3-2	.	TRBJ2-2	ASSQNGRATNTGELF
TRBV6-6	.	TRBJ2-3	ASSYGAGTDTQY
TRBV6-5	.	TRBJ1-1	ASSKQGTANTEAF
TRBV27	few	TRBJ1-2	ASRPNTGTGGGYT
TRBV5-1	.	TRBJ2-1	ASSLAAGYNEQF
TRBV7-2	.	TRBJ2-7	ASSSIGGQGYEQY
TRBV7-3	.	TRBJ2-2	ASSLIGGGSTGELF
TRBV6-6	few	TRBJ1-5	ASSYTGTALNQPQH
TRBV6-1	.	TRBJ1-3	ASSEVGLGSIY
TRBV5-1	.	TRBJ1-1	ASSLMTGTAEAF
TRBV14	.	TRBJ2-7	ASSRTGYEQY
TRBV5-1	.	TRBJ2-1	ASSVLGGGNSYNEQF
TRBV19	.	TRBJ2-1	ASSRGNGGPSNEQF
TRBV5-1	.	TRBJ1-5	ASSLVQANQPQH
TRBV10-2	.	TRBJ2-3	ASYTMDRDRGPADTQY
TRBV9	.	TRBJ1-2	ASSVGVTDYGYT
TRBV12-3/TRBV12-4	.	TRBJ2-1	ASSLRAYKQF
TRBV7-3	many	TRBJ1-1	ASSLNRNTEAF
TRBV6-5	.	TRBJ1-2	ASSYSRTGVDGYT
TRBV19	.	TRBJ1-5	ASSIGTSKLQPQH
TRBV28	.	TRBJ1-2	ASGRGGESIGYT
TRBV3-1/TRBV3-2	few	TRBJ2-7	ASTPTSTIYEQY
TRBV5-1	.	TRBJ2-5	ASSLEQGFQETQY
TRBV10-1	.	TRBJ2-3	ARNSGGGGDTQY
TRBV9	.	TRBJ1-1	ASSPGQGRGNTEAF